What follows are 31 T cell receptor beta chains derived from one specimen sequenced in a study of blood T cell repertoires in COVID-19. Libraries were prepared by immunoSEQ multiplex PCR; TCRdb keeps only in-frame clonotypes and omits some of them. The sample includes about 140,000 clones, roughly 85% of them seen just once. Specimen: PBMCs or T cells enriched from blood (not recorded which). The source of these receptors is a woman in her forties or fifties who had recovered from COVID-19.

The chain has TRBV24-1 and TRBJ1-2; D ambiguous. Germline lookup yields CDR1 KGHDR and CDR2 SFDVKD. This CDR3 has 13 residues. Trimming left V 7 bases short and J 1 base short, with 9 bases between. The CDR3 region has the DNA TGTGCCACCAGCCGCGGGAATAACTATGGCTACACCTTC. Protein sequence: CATSRGNNYGYTF.

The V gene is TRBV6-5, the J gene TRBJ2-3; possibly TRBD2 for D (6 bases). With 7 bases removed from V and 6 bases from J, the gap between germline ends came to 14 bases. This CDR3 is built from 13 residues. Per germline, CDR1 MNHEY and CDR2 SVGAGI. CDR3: CASKGGHWDTQYF. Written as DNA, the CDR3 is TGTGCCAGCAAGGGAGGCCATTGGGATACGCAGTATTTT.

The CDR3 DNA sequence: TGTGCCAGCAGTGAACATACAGGGGGCATGAACACTGAAGCTTTCTTT. This encodes CASSEHTGGMNTEAFF. The rearrangement links TRBV2 to TRBJ1-1, with 9 bases identical to TRBD1. The CDR3 has 16 amino acids. CDR1 is SNHLY, CDR2 FYNNEI, per germline. The ends lost 2 bases at V and 0 bases at J; junction bases unmatched: 4.

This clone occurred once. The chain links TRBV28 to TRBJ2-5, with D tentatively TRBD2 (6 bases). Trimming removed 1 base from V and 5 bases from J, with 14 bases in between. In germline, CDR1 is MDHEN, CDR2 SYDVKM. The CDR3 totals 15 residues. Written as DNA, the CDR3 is TGTGCCAGCAGTTTATTGGCAGGGAGGATGGAGACCCAGTACTTC. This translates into CASSLLAGRMETQYF.

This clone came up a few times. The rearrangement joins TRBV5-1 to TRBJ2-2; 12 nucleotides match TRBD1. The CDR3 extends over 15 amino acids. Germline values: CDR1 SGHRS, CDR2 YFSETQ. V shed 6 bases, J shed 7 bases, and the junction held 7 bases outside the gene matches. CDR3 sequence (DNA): TGCGCCAGCACCACGGGGACAGGGGGCATCGGGGAGCTGTTTTTT. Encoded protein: CASTTGTGGIGELFF.

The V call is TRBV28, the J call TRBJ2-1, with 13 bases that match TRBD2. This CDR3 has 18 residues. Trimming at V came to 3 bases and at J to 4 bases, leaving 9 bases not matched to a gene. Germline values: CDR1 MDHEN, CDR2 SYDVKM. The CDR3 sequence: CASSFSGTSGISYNEQFF. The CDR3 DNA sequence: TGTGCCAGCAGTTTTTCCGGGACTAGCGGGATCAGTTACAATGAGCAGTTCTTC. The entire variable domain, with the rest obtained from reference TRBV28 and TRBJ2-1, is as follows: DVKVTQSSRYLVKRTGEKVFLECVQDMDHENMFWYRQDPGLGLRLIYFSYDVKMKEKGDIPEGYSVSREKKERFSLILESASTNQTSMYLCASSFSGTSGISYNEQFFGPGTRLTVL.

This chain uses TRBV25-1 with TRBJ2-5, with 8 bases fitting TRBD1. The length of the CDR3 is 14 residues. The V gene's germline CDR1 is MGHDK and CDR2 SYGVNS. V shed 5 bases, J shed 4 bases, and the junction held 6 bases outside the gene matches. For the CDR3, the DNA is TGTGCCAGCAGTCTATCAGGACAGGGAGAGACCCAGTACTTC. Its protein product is CASSLSGQGETQYF.

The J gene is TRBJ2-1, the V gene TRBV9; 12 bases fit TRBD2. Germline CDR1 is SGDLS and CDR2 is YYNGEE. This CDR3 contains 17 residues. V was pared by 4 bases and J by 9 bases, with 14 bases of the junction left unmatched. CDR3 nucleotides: TGTGCCAGCAGCCCCCGATGGCCTAGCGGGGGGGCCTTTGAGCAGTTCTTC. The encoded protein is CASSPRWPSGGAFEQFF.

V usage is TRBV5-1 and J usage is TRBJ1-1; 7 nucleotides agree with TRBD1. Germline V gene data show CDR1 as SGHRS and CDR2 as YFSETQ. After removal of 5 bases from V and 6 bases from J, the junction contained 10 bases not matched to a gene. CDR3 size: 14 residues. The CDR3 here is CASRDGTASSEAFF. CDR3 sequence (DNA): TGCGCCAGCAGGGACGGGACAGCGTCGTCTGAAGCTTTCTTT.

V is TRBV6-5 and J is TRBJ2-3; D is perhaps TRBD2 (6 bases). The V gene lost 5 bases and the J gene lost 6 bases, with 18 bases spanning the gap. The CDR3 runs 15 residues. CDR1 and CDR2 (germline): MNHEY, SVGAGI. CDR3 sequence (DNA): TGTGCCAGCAGTAGGGGACTCCGCGGGGAGGATACGCAGTATTTT. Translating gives CASSRGLRGEDTQYF.

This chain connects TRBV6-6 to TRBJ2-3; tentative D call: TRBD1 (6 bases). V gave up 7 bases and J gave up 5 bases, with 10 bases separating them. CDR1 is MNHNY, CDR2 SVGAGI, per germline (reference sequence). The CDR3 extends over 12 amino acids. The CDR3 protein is CASTRGQDTQYF. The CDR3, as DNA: TGTGCCAGCACCCGGGGACAAGATACGCAGTATTTT.

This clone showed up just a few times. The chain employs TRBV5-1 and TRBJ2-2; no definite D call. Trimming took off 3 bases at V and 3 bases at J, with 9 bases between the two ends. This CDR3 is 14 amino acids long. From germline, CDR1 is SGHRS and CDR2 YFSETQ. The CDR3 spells CASSSGSYTGELFF. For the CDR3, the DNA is TGCGCCAGCAGCTCCGGGTCCTACACCGGGGAGCTGTTTTTT.

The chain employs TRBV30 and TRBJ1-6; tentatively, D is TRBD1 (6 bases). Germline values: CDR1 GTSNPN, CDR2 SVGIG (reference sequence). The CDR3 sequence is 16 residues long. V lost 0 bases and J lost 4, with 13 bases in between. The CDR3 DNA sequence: TGTGCCTGGAGTGTACGCAGGGGCTTATATAATTCACCCCTCCACTTT. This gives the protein CAWSVRRGLYNSPLHF.

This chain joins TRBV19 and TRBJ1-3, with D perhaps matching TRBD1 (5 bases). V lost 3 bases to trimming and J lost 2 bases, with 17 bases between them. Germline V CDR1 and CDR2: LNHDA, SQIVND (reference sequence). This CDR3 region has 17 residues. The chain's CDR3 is CASSIRQGGMTGNTIYF. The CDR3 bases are TGTGCCAGTAGTATCCGGCAGGGAGGTATGACTGGAAACACCATATATTTT.

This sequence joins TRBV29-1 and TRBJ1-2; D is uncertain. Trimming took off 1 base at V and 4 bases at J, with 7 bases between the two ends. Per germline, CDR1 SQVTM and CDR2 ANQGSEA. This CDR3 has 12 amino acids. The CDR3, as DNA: TGCAGCGTTGAAGGCCAGTCCTATGGCTACACCTTC. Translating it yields CSVEGQSYGYTF. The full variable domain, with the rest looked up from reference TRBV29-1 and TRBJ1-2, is SAVISQKPSRDICQRGTSLTIQCQVDSQVTMMFWYRQQPGQSLTLIATANQGSEATYESGFVIDKFPISRPNLTFSTLTVSNMSPEDSSIYLCSVEGQSYGYTFGSGTRLTVV.

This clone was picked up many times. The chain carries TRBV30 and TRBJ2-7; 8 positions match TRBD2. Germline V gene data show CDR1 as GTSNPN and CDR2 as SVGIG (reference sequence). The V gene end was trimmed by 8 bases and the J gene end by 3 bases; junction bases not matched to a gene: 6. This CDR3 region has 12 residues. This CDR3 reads CAGTRGYYEQYF. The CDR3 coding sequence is TGTGCCGGGACTAGGGGTTACTACGAGCAGTACTTC.

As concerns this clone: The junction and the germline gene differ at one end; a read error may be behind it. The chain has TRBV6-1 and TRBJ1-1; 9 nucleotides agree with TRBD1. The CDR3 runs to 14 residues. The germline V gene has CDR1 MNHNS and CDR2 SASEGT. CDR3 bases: TGTGCCAGCAGGGAAGGACAGGGGATCACTGAAGCTTTCTTT. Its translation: CASREGQGITEAFF.

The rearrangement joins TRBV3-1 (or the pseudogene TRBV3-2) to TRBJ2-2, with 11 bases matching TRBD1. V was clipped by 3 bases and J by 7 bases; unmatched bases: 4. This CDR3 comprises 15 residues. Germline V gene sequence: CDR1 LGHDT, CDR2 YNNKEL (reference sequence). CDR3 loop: CASSQDRGLGGELFF. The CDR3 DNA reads TGTGCCAGCAGCCAGGACAGGGGGCTTGGCGGGGAGCTGTTTTTT.

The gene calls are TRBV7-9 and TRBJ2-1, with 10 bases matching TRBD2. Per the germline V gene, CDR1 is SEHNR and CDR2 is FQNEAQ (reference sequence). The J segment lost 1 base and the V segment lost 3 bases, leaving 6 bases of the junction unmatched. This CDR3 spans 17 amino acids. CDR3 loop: CASSFTLAGVSYNEQFF. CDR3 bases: TGTGCCAGCAGCTTTACCCTAGCGGGAGTTTCCTACAATGAGCAGTTCTTC.

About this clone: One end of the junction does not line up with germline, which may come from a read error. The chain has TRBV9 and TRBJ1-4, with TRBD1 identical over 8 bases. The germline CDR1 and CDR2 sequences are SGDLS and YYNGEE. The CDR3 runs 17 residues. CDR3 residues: CAGSRGQGGFTNEKLFF. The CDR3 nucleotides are TGTGCCGGCAGCCGCGGACAGGGCGGTTTCACTAATGAAAAACTGTTTTTT.

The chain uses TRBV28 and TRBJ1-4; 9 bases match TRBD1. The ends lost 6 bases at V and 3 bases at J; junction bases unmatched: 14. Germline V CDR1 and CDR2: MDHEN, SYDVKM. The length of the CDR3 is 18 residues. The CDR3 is CASRRDRAGRRANEKLFF. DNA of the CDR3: TGTGCCAGCAGAAGGGACAGGGCCGGAAGGCGCGCTAATGAAAAACTGTTTTTT.

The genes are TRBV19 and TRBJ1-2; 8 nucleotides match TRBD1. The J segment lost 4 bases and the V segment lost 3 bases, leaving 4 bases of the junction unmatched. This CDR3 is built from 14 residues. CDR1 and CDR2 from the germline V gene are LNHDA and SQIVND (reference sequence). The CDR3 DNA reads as TGTGCCAGTAGTATCGACAGGGGAAGCTATGGCTACACCTTC. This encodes CASSIDRGSYGYTF.

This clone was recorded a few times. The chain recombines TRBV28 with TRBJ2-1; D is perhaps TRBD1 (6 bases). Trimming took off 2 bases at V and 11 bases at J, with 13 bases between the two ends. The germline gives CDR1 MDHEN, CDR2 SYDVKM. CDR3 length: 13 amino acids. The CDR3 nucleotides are TGTGCCAGCAGTTTACTACCCGGGACAAAGCAGTTCTTC. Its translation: CASSLLPGTKQFF.

CDR3 DNA: TGTGCCAGTAGAAAACTAGCGGGGGGGACCACAGATACGCAGTATTTT. It is translated as CASRKLAGGTTDTQYF. The V gene is TRBV19, the J gene TRBJ2-3, with 13 bases lining up with TRBD2. Germline CDR1 is LNHDA and CDR2 is SQIVND (reference sequence). This CDR3 is 16 amino acids long. With 6 bases clipped from V and 2 bases from J, the junction kept 5 bases outside the gene matches.

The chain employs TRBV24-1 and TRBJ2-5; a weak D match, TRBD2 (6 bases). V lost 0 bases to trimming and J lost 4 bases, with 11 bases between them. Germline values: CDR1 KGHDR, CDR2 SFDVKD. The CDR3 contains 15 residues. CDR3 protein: CATSDLDGGPETQYF. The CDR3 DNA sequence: TGTGCCACCAGTGATTTGGACGGGGGTCCAGAGACCCAGTACTTC.

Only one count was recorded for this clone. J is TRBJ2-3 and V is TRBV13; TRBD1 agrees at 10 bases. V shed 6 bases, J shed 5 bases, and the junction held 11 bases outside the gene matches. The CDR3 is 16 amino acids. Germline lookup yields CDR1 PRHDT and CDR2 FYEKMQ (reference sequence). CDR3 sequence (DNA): TGTGCCAGCAGTCCCACCGGGACAGGGGCTATAGATACGCAGTATTTT. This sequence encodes CASSPTGTGAIDTQYF.

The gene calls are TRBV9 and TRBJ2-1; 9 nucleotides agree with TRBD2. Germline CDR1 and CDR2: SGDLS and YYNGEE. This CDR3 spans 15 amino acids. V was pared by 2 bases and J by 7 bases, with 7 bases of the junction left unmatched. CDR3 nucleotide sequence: TGTGCCAGCAGCGTTTACCTAGCGGGGACGAATGAGCAGTTCTTC. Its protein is CASSVYLAGTNEQFF.

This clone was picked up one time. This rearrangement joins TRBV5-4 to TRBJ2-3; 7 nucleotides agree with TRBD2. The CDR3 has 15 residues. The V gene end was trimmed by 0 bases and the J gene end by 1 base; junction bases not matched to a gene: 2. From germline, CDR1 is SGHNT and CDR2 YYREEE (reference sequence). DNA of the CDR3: TGTGCCAGCAGCTTGGCTCTAGCGGGCACAGATACGCAGTATTTT. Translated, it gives CASSLALAGTDTQYF.

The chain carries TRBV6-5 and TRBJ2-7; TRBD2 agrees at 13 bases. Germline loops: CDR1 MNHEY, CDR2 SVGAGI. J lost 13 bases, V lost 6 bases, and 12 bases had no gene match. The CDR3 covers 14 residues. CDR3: CASSPGLAGLDRYF. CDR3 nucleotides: TGTGCCAGCAGCCCGGGACTAGCGGGACTTGATAGATACTTC.

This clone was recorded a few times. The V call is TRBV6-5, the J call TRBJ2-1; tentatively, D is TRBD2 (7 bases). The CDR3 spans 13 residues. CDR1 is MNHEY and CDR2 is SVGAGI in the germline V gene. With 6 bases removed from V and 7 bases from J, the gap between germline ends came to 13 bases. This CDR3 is CASSPGGRNEQFF. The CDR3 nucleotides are TGTGCCAGCAGCCCGGGGGGCCGTAATGAGCAGTTCTTC.

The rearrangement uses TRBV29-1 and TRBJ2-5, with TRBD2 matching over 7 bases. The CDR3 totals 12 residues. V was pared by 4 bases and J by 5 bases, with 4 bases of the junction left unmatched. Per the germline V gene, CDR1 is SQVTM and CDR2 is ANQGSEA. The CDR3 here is CSVGTGGETQYF. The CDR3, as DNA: TGCAGCGTTGGAACCGGGGGGGAGACCCAGTACTTC.